This TCR beta chain was obtained from a study of blood T cell repertoires in COVID-19. TCRdb keeps only in-frame clones here, not all; method: immunoSEQ multiplex PCR. The sample has some 190,000 clones, roughly 84% seen once; the top ten hold roughly 20%. Germline V CDR1 and CDR2: SEHNR, FQNEAQ (reference sequence). The CDR3 totals 13 residues. Trimming pared 5 bases from V and 6 bases from J, leaving 10 bases between. The sample was peripheral blood. The clonotype originates from a person between 65 and 80 years old with COVID-19, enrolled during active disease. The chain combines TRBV7-9 with TRBJ2-2; D might be TRBD2 (5 bases). The CDR3 region is CASSRPEAGELFF. In DNA form, the CDR3 reads TGTGCCAGCAGCCGCCCGGAGGCCGGGGAGCTGTTTTTT.